This record looks at one TCR beta chain sequence and its context. Its target is unknown. The entry originates in a study of shared clonotypes between healthy human individuals. Study-level results: Relative to clonotypes present in all four donors, those not shared had lower generation probabilities. Only a few donors were included, so the genetic and exposure-history diversity represented was limited. Of the naive CD4 clonotypes, approximately 5% were shared across a handful of donors.

CD45RO-negative cells were positively selected for CCR7, leaving out terminally differentiated effector memory CD45RA+ cells. Approximately 30,000 T cell genomes (about 210 ng DNA) went into each sorted-subset replicate. TCRdb's copy holds only in-frame clones and misses some; the assay was immunoSEQ multiplex PCR. The table has 2 million to 2.5 million clones, about 92% seen once; the top ten hold 1.5% to 2%. The CDR3 is made up of 15 amino acids. Germline V gene sequence: CDR1 SEHNR, CDR2 FQNEAQ (reference sequence). V lost 1 base to trimming and J lost 3 bases, with 12 bases between them. The genes are TRBV7-9 and TRBJ1-2; D uncertain. This receptor was identified in a man aged 18 to 35 in good health. Some clones in this sample may be carry-over from other donors' samples. Material for sequencing was naive CD8+ T cells from PBMCs. Here the CDR3 DNA reads TGTGCCAGCAGCTTAGTGGCAGTCTATTACTATGGCTACACCTTC. Protein: CASSLVAVYYYGYTF.